The 13 T cell receptor beta chains below come from one sample, sequenced in a study of CD8 T cells in ankylosing spondylitis. MiXCR was run by TCRdb on the 5' RACE reads, yielding one entry per CDR3 protein. The data hold under 250,000 distinct CDR3 sequences, with about 11% observed a single time. Sequenced: blood, either unsorted or a sorted T cell fraction (not recorded which). All receptors come from a male donor with ankylosing spondylitis or in good health (not recorded which).

This clonotype was recorded at least ten times. This chain links TRBV13 with TRBJ1-5; D is perhaps TRBD1 (5 bases). V was clipped by 5 bases and J by 7 bases, with 12 bases between them. The CDR3 runs 13 residues. CDR1 and CDR2 from the germline V gene are PRHDT and FYEKMQ (reference sequence). This CDR3 is CASSPEGYQPQHF. The CDR3, as DNA: TGTGCCAGCAGCCCCGAGGGGTACCAGCCCCAGCATTTT.

This clonotype was detected many times. The chain is built from TRBV20-1 and TRBJ2-2; tentatively, D is TRBD2 (5 bases). This CDR3 contains 14 residues. Germline values: CDR1 DFQATT, CDR2 SNEGSKA (reference sequence). V was clipped by 2 bases and J by 5 bases, with 12 bases between them. CDR3 sequence (DNA): TGCAGTGCTAGATTTGAGGGCGGGACCGGGGAGCTGTTTTTT. It is translated as CSARFEGGTGELFF.

This clonotype was seen only a few times. The rearrangement joins TRBV3-1 to TRBJ2-5; the D gene is possibly TRBD2 (5 bases). This CDR3 region has 15 residues. V dropped 0 bases and J dropped 9 bases, with 17 bases sitting between them. Germline V CDR1 and CDR2: LGHDT, YNNKEL (reference sequence). Written as DNA, the CDR3 is TGTGCCAGCAGCCAAGATCATCCAAGTTTAGCGCCCCAGTACTTC. This gives the protein CASSQDHPSLAPQYF.

At least ten counts were recorded for this clonotype. The chain links TRBV5-1 to TRBJ1-6; 8 bases map to TRBD1. J lost 8 bases, V lost 0 bases, and 4 bases had no gene match. Germline V gene data show CDR1 as SGHRS and CDR2 as YFSETQ. CDR3 length: 15 residues. The CDR3 DNA reads TGCGCCAGCAGCTTGGAGGGACAGGAGTATTCACCCCTCCACTTT. It is translated as CASSLEGQEYSPLHF.

This clonotype appeared many times. The chain couples TRBV6-1 to TRBJ1-1; no reliable D call. The V and J ends lost 8 bases and 1 base respectively, with 11 bases between them. Germline V lookup: CDR1 MNHNS, CDR2 SASEGT. The CDR3 contains 13 residues. The CDR3: CASRLGWNTEAFF. Written as DNA, the CDR3 is TGTGCCAGCCGGTTGGGTTGGAACACTGAAGCTTTCTTT.

This clonotype was observed at least ten times. The gene calls are TRBV6-1 and TRBJ2-1, with 8 nucleotides matching TRBD2. Germline assignment: CDR1 MNHNS and CDR2 SASEGT. The CDR3 contains 15 residues. Losses at the gene ends were 2 bases for V and 2 bases for J; bases not matched to a gene: 2. DNA of the CDR3: TGTGCCAGCAGTGAATTGCGGGAGGCCTACAATGAGCAGTTCTTC. Translating gives CASSELREAYNEQFF.

This clonotype came up many times. The chain is built from TRBV5-6 and TRBJ2-7; D is unclear. Germline V gene sequence: CDR1 SGHDT, CDR2 YYEEEE. The ends were cut back, 0 bases at V and 2 bases at J, with 3 bases in the middle. The CDR3 is 12 amino acids. CDR3 DNA sequence: TGTGCCAGCAGCTTGGCAACCTACGAGCAGTACTTC. It translates to CASSLATYEQYF.

Ten or more counts support this clonotype. The rearrangement joins TRBV10-1 to TRBJ2-5, with D possibly being TRBD2 (5 bases). Germline V CDR1 and CDR2: WNHNN, SYGVQD (reference sequence). The CDR3 totals 16 residues. V lost 7 bases, J lost 5 bases, and 23 bases lay in between. The CDR3 sequence is CASISVGLAPGETQYF. CDR3 in DNA: TGCGCCAGCATTTCTGTGGGATTGGCTCCGGGGGAGACCCAGTACTTC.

The genes are TRBV14 and TRBJ2-6; no reliable D call. V lost 0 bases and J lost 5, with 11 bases in between. Germline-derived CDR1 and CDR2 are SGHDN and FVKESK. This CDR3 is built from 16 residues. The CDR3 spells CASSQDPDPRANVLTF. The DNA for the CDR3 is TGTGCCAGCAGCCAAGACCCAGACCCAAGGGCCAACGTCCTGACTTTC.

This clonotype was observed many times. V is TRBV27 and J is TRBJ1-5; D may be TRBD1 (6 bases). Trimming removed 4 bases from V and 6 bases from J, with 13 bases in between. The CDR3 loop spans 14 amino acids. Germline CDR1 is MNHEY and CDR2 is SMNVEV (reference sequence). CDR3 bases: TGTGCCAGCAGTTACCACAGGGAGGGTCAGCCCCAGCATTTT. The encoded protein is CASSYHREGQPQHF.

The sample holds many counts of this clonotype. The chain uses TRBV9 and TRBJ1-3; a possible D gene is TRBD1 (6 bases). Germline CDR1 is SGDLS and CDR2 is YYNGEE. V gave up 4 bases and J gave up 0 bases, with 11 bases separating them. The CDR3 runs to 15 residues. The CDR3 DNA reads TGTGCCAGCAGCCCAGAGACAGGCTCTGGAAACACCATATATTTT. This translates into CASSPETGSGNTIYF.

This clonotype was counted between two and nine times. The J gene is TRBJ2-2, the V gene TRBV5-5, with TRBD1 as a possible D gene (6 bases). The CDR3 has 14 residues. The germline gives CDR1 SGHKS, CDR2 YYEKEE (reference sequence). Between the trimmed V and J ends, which lost 0 bases and 7 bases, there was a span of 10 bases. The CDR3 DNA sequence: TGTGCCAGCAGCTTGGACAGGGTCATCGGGGAGCTGTTTTTT. Translation: CASSLDRVIGELFF.

This clonotype was picked up many times. V gene TRBV29-1 combines with J gene TRBJ2-7; 9 nucleotides line up with TRBD1. The CDR3 loop spans 12 amino acids. Germline loops: CDR1 SQVTM, CDR2 ANQGSEA. V was pared by 7 bases and J by 7 bases, with 8 bases of the junction left unmatched. The CDR3 sequence is CSARTGVLEQYF. The CDR3 DNA follows: TGCAGCGCTCGGACAGGGGTCTTGGAGCAGTACTTC.